This TCR beta chain was sequenced for a study of shared clonotypes between healthy human individuals. Whole-study findings and limits: Among donors, sharing of clonotypes was expected to be affected by sequencing depth.

The assay used deep level. TCRdb's copy holds only in-frame clones and misses some; the assay was immunoSEQ multiplex PCR. Among a few hundred thousand clones listed, 95% to 98% were seen once. CDR1 and CDR2 (germline): SNHLY, FYNNEI. Deletions cut 8 bases from V and 7 bases from J, with 12 bases between. The length of the CDR3 is 12 residues. Details on this clone: The target antigen is unknown.

Source material: naive CD4+ T cells sorted from blood. Specified subset: CD45RA+ positively selected. The gene calls are TRBV2 and TRBJ1-5; D ambiguous. The TCR was taken from a woman under 40 in good health. This CDR3 reads CASCRHSQPQHF. CDR3 coding DNA: TGTGCCAGCTGTCGGCACAGCCAGCCCCAGCATTTT.